Listed below are T cell receptor beta chains from one sample, sequenced in a study of radiation and T cells in renal cell carcinoma. Sequencing used immunoSEQ multiplex PCR; TCRdb keeps in-frame clones, though not all of them. Altogether tens of thousands of clones are present, around 80% being singletons, with the ten largest covering more than 7%. The material was blood, obtained from a patient whose treatment included radiotherapy and nephrectomy. The receptors shown here come from a man aged 55-75 years with renal cell carcinoma. CDR3s include the opening cysteine and the closing phenylalanine or tryptophan. Each record gives: D gene, clone size, V gene, J gene, CDR3 DNA, CDR3 protein. D genes are given only for firm matches. Clone size is given for some rows only: seen once, a few or many times, or a class if the clone is expanded.

TRBD1,-,TRBV11-2,TRBJ2-2,TGTGCCAGCAATCGACAGGGGGGTACCGGGGAGCTGTTTTTT,CASNRQGGTGELFF
TRBD2,-,TRBV7-2,TRBJ2-6,TGTGCCAGCAGCTGGACTAGGAGACGACAAAGTCGGGCCAACGTCCTGACTTTC,CASSWTRRRQSRANVLTF
-,few,TRBV11-2,TRBJ1-2,TGTGCCAGCAGCTTAGATCGGACAGATGGCTACACCTTC,CASSLDRTDGYTF
-,-,TRBV7-7,TRBJ2-5,TGTGCCAGCAGCTTAGCCCCCTCGGGGGAGACCCAGTACTTC,CASSLAPSGETQYF
TRBD2,-,TRBV19,TRBJ2-4,TGTGCCAGTAGCCCCCCCGGGAGGGCAAACATTCAGTACTTC,CASSPPGRANIQYF
-,-,TRBV5-8,TRBJ2-5,TGTGCCAGCCTATCCCCGGGGGAGACCCAGTACTTC,CASLSPGETQYF
-,once,TRBV7-9,TRBJ1-1,TGTGCCAGCAGCTTAGAGGGGGAAAACACTGAAGCTTTCTTT,CASSLEGENTEAFF
-,few,TRBV28,TRBJ2-7,TGTGCCAGCAGTTTGGGGGGCAGGCCCTACGAGCAGTACTTC,CASSLGGRPYEQYF
-,-,TRBV10-3,TRBJ1-6,TGTGCCATCAGGGAACGGGACGGAGGTTCACCCCTCCACTTT,CAIRERDGGSPLHF
TRBD1,-,TRBV10-3,TRBJ1-1,TGTGCCATCAGTGGCGGCCAGGGGGCCGGCACTGAAGCTTTCTTT,CAISGGQGAGTEAFF
TRBD1,-,TRBV7-9,TRBJ2-7,TGTGCCAGCAGCTCCATATCGGGGACAGCCTACGAGCAGTACTTC,CASSSISGTAYEQYF
-,-,TRBV5-1,TRBJ1-1,TGCGCCAGCAGCGCCCCGACGAAGCCGACCCCCGGAGGGACTGAAGCTTTCTTT,CASSAPTKPTPGGTEAFF
TRBD2,-,TRBV2,TRBJ2-7,TGTGCCAGCAGTGAAGGGGGGGGACCCTACGAGCAGTACTTC,CASSEGGGPYEQYF
TRBD2,-,TRBV19,TRBJ2-1,TGTGCCAGTAGTATGGGGACTAGATTTACGGAGCAGTTCTTC,CASSMGTRFTEQFF
TRBD2,-,TRBV7-9,TRBJ2-3,TGTGCCAGCAGCCCAATAGCGGGGAGTACAGATACGCAGTATTTT,CASSPIAGSTDTQYF
-,few,TRBV6-5,TRBJ1-6,TGTGCCAGCAGTTACGGGGGGGCCGGATCACCCCTCCACTTT,CASSYGGAGSPLHF
-,-,TRBV10-3,TRBJ1-1,TGTGCCTCGGGGGGGGAGAACACTGAAGCTTTCTTT,CASGGENTEAFF
-,once,TRBV30,TRBJ2-5,TGTGCCTGGAGTGGGGTTACCGGGGCGGGGGAGACCCAGTACTTC,CAWSGVTGAGETQYF
-,-,TRBV19,TRBJ1-5,TGTGCCAGTAGTGTGGGGACAAATAGCAATCAGCCCCAGCATTTT,CASSVGTNSNQPQHF
TRBD2,few,TRBV6-4,TRBJ2-1,TGTGCCAGCCAACAAACTAGCGGGGGGCTCAATGAGCAGTTCTTC,CASQQTSGGLNEQFF
-,few,TRBV21-1,TRBJ1-2,TGTGCCAGCAACGTCCGGGACAGGGACTATGGCTACACCTTC,CASNVRDRDYGYTF
-,-,TRBV6-5,TRBJ2-7,TGTGCCAGCAGCCCCCTACAGGGAACCCACGAGCAGTACTTC,CASSPLQGTHEQYF
-,-,TRBV5-1,TRBJ2-2,TGCGCCAGCAGCGAGGTGGCCGGGGAGCTGTTTTTT,CASSEVAGELFF
-,-,TRBV10-1,TRBJ2-3,TGCGCCAGCAGTGAGTCGACGGAGGATACGCAGTATTTT,CASSESTEDTQYF